The 20 T cell receptor beta chains below all came from one sample that was sequenced in a study of blood T cell repertoires in COVID-19. Data came from immunoSEQ multiplex PCR; TCRdb stores just in-frame clones and leaves some out. Among a few hundred thousand clones listed, 80% to 90% were seen once. Sequencing was carried out using PBMCs or T cells enriched from blood (not recorded which). These receptors originate from a woman aged 40-49 years with acute COVID-19.

V gene TRBV9 combines with J gene TRBJ2-1; TRBD2 matches at 8 bases. Germline CDR1 reads SGDLS; CDR2 reads YYNGEE. The CDR3 totals 13 residues. With V trimmed by 2 bases and J by 10 bases, 5 bases remained unmatched. The CDR3: CASSVVVAGEQFF. The CDR3 DNA follows: TGTGCCAGCAGCGTGGTGGTAGCGGGAGAGCAGTTCTTC.

The rearrangement uses TRBV7-2 and TRBJ2-7, with D maybe TRBD1 (6 bases). The length of the CDR3 is 15 residues. Trimming removed 5 bases at V and 1 base at J, with 15 bases between. The germline V gene has CDR1 SGHTA and CDR2 FQGNSA. CDR3 bases: TGTGCCAGCAGCCGCGCACAGGGTTTGTCCTACGAGCAGTACTTC. This encodes CASSRAQGLSYEQYF.

The V and J genes are TRBV11-3 and TRBJ1-1, with no clear D. V was shortened by 0 bases and J by 1 base, with 6 bases between the two germline ends. In germline, CDR1 is SGHNT, CDR2 YENEEA. This CDR3 spans 14 amino acids. CDR3 sequence reads: CASSLEVANTEAFF. The CDR3 nucleotides read TGTGCCAGCAGCTTAGAGGTGGCGAACACTGAAGCTTTCTTT.

This clone was recorded once. The chain recombines TRBV19 with TRBJ1-5; a possible D gene is TRBD1 (5 bases). The CDR3 consists of 14 residues. Germline CDR1 reads LNHDA; CDR2 reads SQIVND (reference sequence). V was trimmed by 7 bases and J by 2 bases, leaving 12 bases between them. The CDR3, as DNA: TGTGCCAGTACCCAAACGGGGGGCAATCAGCCCCAGCATTTT. Translated: CASTQTGGNQPQHF.

The chain has TRBV15 and TRBJ1-1, with a weak D call TRBD1 (5 bases). Germline CDR1 LNHNV, CDR2 YYDKDF (reference sequence). The V gene lost 0 bases and the J gene lost 2 bases, with 13 bases spanning the gap. This CDR3 is built from 16 residues. In DNA form, the CDR3 reads TGTGCCACCAGCAGAGAAAGGGGCAGGGTAAACACTGAAGCTTTCTTT. This encodes CATSRERGRVNTEAFF.

The gene calls are TRBV10-3 and TRBJ2-3; 13 bases fit TRBD2. The germline V gene has CDR1 ENHRY and CDR2 SYGVKD. CDR3 length: 15 residues. The ends lost 5 bases at V and 7 bases at J; junction bases unmatched: 6. The CDR3 spells CAISSGLAGLNTQYF. CDR3 nucleotides: TGTGCCATCAGTTCGGGACTAGCGGGATTAAATACGCAGTATTTT.

This clone was seen more than once but under ten times. The CDR3 bases are TGCGCCAGCTCCCTTGTCAGCTCCTACGAGCAGTACTTC. It yields the protein CASSLVSSYEQYF. V is TRBV4-1 and J is TRBJ2-7; D uncertain. V shed 8 bases and J shed 0 bases, with 11 bases lying between them. The CDR3 is made up of 13 amino acids. Germline CDR1 and CDR2: MGHRA and YSYEKL.

The chain has TRBV5-4 and TRBJ2-7; a weak D match, TRBD1 (6 bases). The germline CDR1 and CDR2 sequences are SGHNT and YYREEE (reference sequence). V dropped 4 bases and J dropped 5 bases, with 22 bases sitting between them. The CDR3 sequence is 16 residues long. CDR3 sequence (DNA): TGTGCCAGCAGCGCGGGCCTCGGATGGGGGCTCCACGAGCAGTACTTC. Encoded protein: CASSAGLGWGLHEQYF. Supplemented by reference TRBV5-4 and TRBJ2-7, the full variable domain reads ETGVTQSPTHLIKTRGQQVTLRCSSQSGHNTVSWYQQALGQGPQFIFQYYREEENGRGNFPPRFSGLQFPNYSSELNVNALELDDSALYLCASSAGLGWGLHEQYFGPGTRLTVT.

This clone has only a few counts. The V gene is TRBV5-1, the J gene TRBJ2-7, with D uncertain. Trimming took off 0 bases at V and 3 bases at J, with 13 bases between the two ends. The germline CDR1 and CDR2 sequences are SGHRS and YFSETQ. This CDR3 region has 15 residues. The DNA for the CDR3 is TGCGCCAGCAGCTTGGGCCACGAGGTGGGCTACGAGCAGTACTTC. It specifies CASSLGHEVGYEQYF.

V gene TRBV11-3 combines with J gene TRBJ2-1; 10 bases map to TRBD2. The V gene end was trimmed by 1 base and the J gene end by 7 bases; junction bases not matched to a gene: 1. Per germline, CDR1 SGHNT and CDR2 YENEEA. The CDR3 covers 14 residues. The CDR3 DNA reads as TGTGCCAGCAGCTTAGCTAGCGGGAGAAATGAGCAGTTCTTC. Its translation: CASSLASGRNEQFF.

The rearrangement uses TRBV7-2 and TRBJ2-6; maybe TRBD2 (7 bases). This CDR3 region has 15 residues. CDR1 and CDR2 (germline): SGHTA, FQGNSA. With 3 bases removed from V and 2 bases from J, the gap between germline ends came to 8 bases. The CDR3 sequence: CASSFGGPGANVLTF. CDR3 in DNA: TGTGCCAGCAGCTTCGGGGGGCCTGGGGCCAACGTCCTGACTTTC.

The CDR3 bases are TGTGCCACCAGCAGAGAGCCTCCTGACTGGACTAGCGGTCCCTACGAGCAGTACTTC. The encoded protein is CATSREPPDWTSGPYEQYF. The V call is TRBV15, the J call TRBJ2-7, with 10 bases lining up with TRBD2. Germline CDR1 LNHNV, CDR2 YYDKDF (reference sequence). The CDR3 loop spans 19 amino acids. The junction had 13 bases not matched to a gene; V was cut back by 0 bases and J by 2 bases.

The rearrangement links TRBV18 to TRBJ2-7; D possibly corresponds to TRBD1 (6 bases). CDR1 KGHSH and CDR2 LQKENI come from the germline V gene. The CDR3 has 15 amino acids. V shed 3 bases and J shed 3 bases, with 15 bases lying between them. The CDR3 region is CASSPNEGQVYEQYF. CDR3 bases: TGTGCCAGCTCACCCAACGAGGGACAAGTCTACGAGCAGTACTTC. The full variable domain, its missing parts supplied by reference TRBV18 and TRBJ2-7, is NAGVMQNPRHLVRRRGQEARLRCSPMKGHSHVYWYRQLPEEGLKFMVYLQKENIIDESGMPKERFSAEFPKEGPSILRIQQVVRGDSAAYFCASSPNEGQVYEQYFGPGTRLTVT.

This clone has more than one count but fewer than ten. The chain couples TRBV4-2 to TRBJ1-1; 7 bases line up with TRBD1. V shed 4 bases and J 6 bases; nucleotides not matched to a gene: 17. CDR1 and CDR2 from the germline V gene are LGHNA and YNFKEQ. The length of the CDR3 is 17 residues. The CDR3 reads CASSPGGIGQKRSEAFF. The CDR3 DNA reads TGTGCCAGCAGCCCAGGGGGGATTGGACAGAAGAGGTCTGAAGCTTTCTTT.

This chain links TRBV3-1 (or the pseudogene TRBV3-2) with TRBJ1-2; a weak D match, TRBD1 (6 bases). This CDR3 has 14 amino acids. Germline CDR1 is LGHDT and CDR2 is YNNKEL (reference sequence). V lost 1 base, J lost 4 bases, and 10 bases lay in between. In DNA, the CDR3 is TGTGCCAGCAGCCAAGCGGGGGGCGGCTATGGCTACACCTTC. Its translation is CASSQAGGGYGYTF.

This rearrangement joins TRBV19 to TRBJ2-1; a weak D match, TRBD2 (6 bases). V was trimmed by 5 bases and J by 7 bases, leaving 21 bases between them. The CDR3 covers 16 residues. Germline CDR1 is LNHDA and CDR2 is SQIVND (reference sequence). CDR3 DNA sequence: TGTGCCAGTAGTTCGCGACTGTTGGAGGGCCGTAATGAGCAGTTCTTC. Encoded protein: CASSSRLLEGRNEQFF.

The chain joins TRBV5-3 to TRBJ2-1; 10 nucleotides agree with TRBD1. TRBV5-3 is reported as an ORF; its role is uncertain. CDR3 length: 15 residues. V shed 4 bases, J shed 6 bases, and the junction held 7 bases outside the gene matches. The CDR3 spells CARSHRDRGLNEQFF. The CDR3 DNA follows: TGTGCCAGAAGCCATCGGGACAGGGGTCTCAATGAGCAGTTCTTC.

This clone occurred a few times. CDR3 in amino acids: CASSQVYYEQYF. For the CDR3, the DNA is TGTGCCAGCAGCCAAGTTTACTACGAGCAGTACTTC. The V call is TRBV3-1 (or the pseudogene TRBV3-2), the J call TRBJ2-7; the D is unclear. The germline V gene has CDR1 LGHDT and CDR2 YNNKEL (reference sequence). V was pared by 1 base and J by 3 bases, with 4 bases between. The length of the CDR3 is 12 residues.

The chain is built from TRBV3-1 (or the pseudogene TRBV3-2) and TRBJ1-5; 7 bases match TRBD1. Germline V gene sequence: CDR1 LGHDT, CDR2 YNNKEL (reference sequence). The CDR3 covers 14 residues. With 5 bases clipped from V and 9 bases from J, the junction kept 10 bases outside the gene matches. The CDR3 loop is CASSSRDSLRPQHF. The CDR3 coding sequence is TGTGCCAGCAGCAGCCGGGACAGCCTCCGGCCCCAGCATTTT.

The rearrangement joins TRBV7-2 to TRBJ1-5, with D possibly matching TRBD1 (5 bases). This CDR3 region has 14 residues. CDR1 is SGHTA and CDR2 is FQGNSA in the germline V gene. The V and J ends lost 4 bases and 3 bases respectively, with 10 bases between them. The CDR3 bases are TGTGCCAGCAGCTGGGGGGATATCAATCAGCCCCAGCATTTT. Its translation: CASSWGDINQPQHF.